These 21 T cell receptor beta chains share one sample of origin, sequenced in a study of cytomegalovirus exposure and HLA in healthy donors. Primers: 60 Vbeta forward and 13 Jbeta reverse. Profiling relied on immunoSEQ multiplex PCR, and the TCRdb table lists in-frame clones only, not all of them. The data contain about 110,000 clones, around 75% of them singletons. Sequencing was performed on PBMCs. The receptor source for this set is a man in his thirties or forties in good health and CMV-seronegative.

The gene calls are TRBV5-1 and TRBJ1-1; D perhaps matches TRBD1 (6 bases). V lost 3 bases, J lost 7 bases, and 16 bases lay in between. CDR3 length: 14 amino acids. Germline values: CDR1 SGHRS, CDR2 YFSETQ. For the CDR3, the DNA is TGCGCCAGCAGCTCGCAGGGGTTAAGAATTGAAGCTTTCTTT. This encodes CASSSQGLRIEAFF.

This clone was detected a few times. The V and J genes are TRBV6-5 and TRBJ1-2, with D perhaps TRBD1 (5 bases). The CDR3 runs 13 residues. Germline-derived CDR1 and CDR2 are MNHEY and SVGAGI. Trimming removed 6 bases from V and 4 bases from J, with 12 bases in between. The CDR3 DNA follows: TGTGCCAGCAGCTGGGACTCTCCCTATGGCTACACCTTC. Translated, it gives CASSWDSPYGYTF.

V is TRBV7-9 and J is TRBJ2-1, with 11 bases that match TRBD2. The J segment lost 3 bases and the V segment lost 3 bases, leaving 1 base of the junction unmatched. Germline V lookup: CDR1 SEHNR, CDR2 FQNEAQ (reference sequence). CDR3 length: 15 residues. The DNA for the CDR3 is TGTGCCAGCAGCTTTACTAGCGGGAGCTACAATGAGCAGTTCTTC. As protein: CASSFTSGSYNEQFF.

In DNA form, the CDR3 reads TGTGCCAGCAGTTATGTGAGGGGGCTAGGGACTGAAGCTTTCTTT. Translating gives CASSYVRGLGTEAFF. The chain uses TRBV6-5 and TRBJ1-1; 7 bases fit TRBD1. Germline CDR1 is MNHEY and CDR2 is SVGAGI. J was trimmed by 5 bases and V by 3 bases; bases with no gene match: 9. The CDR3 loop spans 15 amino acids.

V gene TRBV6-1 combines with J gene TRBJ2-5; D may be TRBD2 (6 bases). The CDR3 extends over 11 amino acids. The V end was cut by 8 bases, the J end by 3 bases, with 7 bases between. Germline CDR1 reads MNHNS; CDR2 reads SASEGT. The CDR3 sequence is CASGGKETQYF. The CDR3 bases are TGTGCCAGCGGGGGGAAAGAGACCCAGTACTTC.

The rearrangement links TRBV18 to TRBJ1-1; D perhaps matches TRBD1 (6 bases). V dropped 6 bases and J dropped 1 base, with 15 bases sitting between them. CDR3 length equals 15 residues. Germline CDR1 KGHSH, CDR2 LQKENI. CDR3 amino acids: CASSLLSTGNTEAFF. CDR3 nucleotides: TGTGCCAGCTCCCTACTGTCGACAGGGAACACTGAAGCTTTCTTT.

This sequence joins TRBV4-2 and TRBJ2-1, with TRBD2 matching over 9 bases. V was pared by 1 base and J by 9 bases, with 7 bases of the junction left unmatched. The germline gives CDR1 LGHNA, CDR2 YNFKEQ. This CDR3 region has 15 residues. Here the CDR3 reads CASSQVGGRASEQFF. The CDR3 DNA is TGTGCCAGCAGCCAAGTGGGCGGGAGGGCCAGTGAGCAGTTCTTC.

The V and J genes are TRBV5-6 and TRBJ1-2; D is undetermined. Between the trimmed V and J ends, which lost 2 bases and 4 bases, there was a span of 3 bases. Germline-derived CDR1 and CDR2 are SGHDT and YYEEEE. The CDR3 runs 11 residues. This CDR3 reads CASSFSYGYTF. For the CDR3, the DNA is TGTGCCAGCAGCTTCTCCTATGGCTACACCTTC.

This clone was seen a single time. The rearrangement joins TRBV4-2 to TRBJ1-1; D is undetermined. The V end lost 4 bases, the J end lost 0 bases, and 6 bases lay between the germline ends. The CDR3 is 13 residues long. Per the germline V gene, CDR1 is LGHNA and CDR2 is YNFKEQ. CDR3 loop: CASSPSVNTEAFF. The CDR3 DNA follows: TGTGCCAGCAGCCCCTCAGTGAACACTGAAGCTTTCTTT.

With regard to this clone: Other DNA sequences of this sample code for an identical CDR3. The V call is TRBV5-1, the J call TRBJ1-2; 11 bases are a match to TRBD1. The CDR3 has 13 residues. CDR1 and CDR2 from the germline V gene are SGHRS and YFSETQ. Germline trimming cut 4 bases from V and 8 bases from J; bases unmatched to any gene: 4. The CDR3 here is CASSPGQGAGYTF. The DNA of the CDR3 is TGCGCCAGCAGCCCCGGACAGGGGGCAGGCTACACCTTC.

This chain links TRBV7-9 with TRBJ2-7; D is unresolved. This CDR3 has 14 residues. Trimming cost V 5 bases and J 3 bases, with 14 bases left between them. CDR1 SEHNR and CDR2 FQNEAQ come from the germline V gene (reference sequence). CDR3 sequence reads: CASSPRSHSYEQYF. The CDR3 nucleotides are TGTGCCAGCAGCCCCCGATCACACAGCTACGAGCAGTACTTC.

V usage is TRBV10-2 and J usage is TRBJ2-6, with D perhaps matching TRBD1 (6 bases). The V and J ends lost 6 bases and 13 bases respectively, with 10 bases between them. Per germline, CDR1 WSHSY and CDR2 SAAADI. The CDR3 runs 11 residues. The CDR3 sequence is CASRGQGVLTF. The CDR3 DNA reads as TGCGCCAGCAGGGGCCAGGGGGTCCTGACTTTC.

The chain has TRBV7-9 and TRBJ1-4, with TRBD1 as a possible D gene (6 bases). Trimming removed 1 base from V and 12 bases from J, with 12 bases in between. The germline gives CDR1 SEHNR, CDR2 FQNEAQ (reference sequence). The CDR3 has 13 residues. The CDR3 DNA sequence: TGTGCCAGCAGCTTAGGAGGAGCAGGGGAACTGTTTTTT. Translated, it gives CASSLGGAGELFF.

This clone was detected once. The J gene is TRBJ1-5, the V gene TRBV27, with TRBD1 as a possible D gene (6 bases). V was pared by 6 bases and J by 0 bases, with 24 bases between. CDR1 is MNHEY, CDR2 SMNVEV, per germline (reference sequence). The CDR3 has 19 residues. CDR3 loop: CASRSLGAVNRASNQPQHF. DNA of the CDR3: TGTGCCAGCAGGTCCCTGGGGGCTGTTAACCGAGCTAGCAATCAGCCCCAGCATTTT.

The chain has TRBV7-9 and TRBJ1-2; D unclear. The germline V gene encodes CDR1 SEHNR and CDR2 FQNEAQ (reference sequence). Trimming shortened V by 1 base and J by 7 bases, and 13 bases separated the two germline ends. The CDR3 runs to 14 residues. CDR3 in amino acids: CASSLVRVRIGYTF. CDR3 nucleotides: TGTGCCAGCAGCTTAGTACGGGTGCGGATTGGCTACACCTTC.

This chain links TRBV6-5 with TRBJ2-3; 8 bases match TRBD1. The germline V gene has CDR1 MNHEY and CDR2 SVGAGI. This CDR3 has 15 residues. With 2 bases clipped from V and 5 bases from J, the junction kept 6 bases outside the gene matches. The CDR3 loop reads CASSYADRVVDTQYF. The CDR3 nucleotides read TGTGCCAGCAGTTACGCGGACAGGGTGGTAGATACGCAGTATTTT.

The chain couples TRBV4-3 to TRBJ1-4; a weak D match, TRBD1 (5 bases). Deletions cut 6 bases from V and 6 bases from J, with 11 bases between. The CDR3 runs to 13 residues. Germline CDR1 reads LGHNA; CDR2 reads YSLEER. The CDR3 region is CASRRGEDEKLFF. The CDR3 DNA sequence: TGCGCCAGCAGGCGAGGGGAGGATGAAAAACTGTTTTTT.

This clone was detected only a few times. The chain carries TRBV7-3 and TRBJ1-1; D is ambiguous. The CDR3 totals 11 residues. Deletions cut 7 bases from V and 8 bases from J, with 11 bases between. CDR1 is SGHTA, CDR2 FQGTGA, per germline. CDR3 amino acids: CASIKPGEAFF. CDR3 DNA: TGTGCCAGCATCAAACCCGGGGAAGCTTTCTTT.

This clone occurred a few times. This rearrangement joins TRBV9 to TRBJ2-1, with D possibly matching TRBD2 (6 bases). Trimming took 4 bases from V and 0 from J, leaving 14 bases between them. The germline CDR1 and CDR2 sequences are SGDLS and YYNGEE. This CDR3 spans 16 amino acids. CDR3 bases: TGTGCCAGCAGCCCTCCCCGGGGGAGCTCCTACAATGAGCAGTTCTTC. Translated: CASSPPRGSSYNEQFF.

V gene TRBV5-1 combines with J gene TRBJ1-6, with D unresolved. CDR1 and CDR2 (germline): SGHRS, YFSETQ. The CDR3 is made up of 13 amino acids. Trimming removed 5 bases at V and 1 base at J, with 4 bases between. The CDR3 here is CASSQSYNSPLHF. The CDR3 bases are TGCGCCAGCAGTCAATCCTATAATTCACCCCTCCACTTT.

The chain links TRBV4-1 to TRBJ1-6, with D uncertain. With 0 bases removed from V and 4 bases from J, the gap between germline ends came to 16 bases. Germline loops: CDR1 MGHRA, CDR2 YSYEKL. This CDR3 comprises 18 residues. CDR3 in DNA: TGCGCCAGCAGCCAAGATCCGGGTAGAGACCAGTATAATTCACCCCTCCACTTT. Translating it yields CASSQDPGRDQYNSPLHF.